What follows are 14 T cell receptor beta chains derived from one specimen sequenced in a study of beta chain features in type 1 diabetes. The study, taken as a whole, reports: In every one of the four CD4+ subsets, TCRB CDR3s were moderately but significantly shorter in Type 1 diabetes patients.

For these receptors, no antigen is known. Isolated RNA was reverse transcribed in full, so expressed TCRB transcripts were sequenced. Produced via immunoSEQ multiplex PCR; TCRdb's table is partial and in-frame only. The data hold 300,000 or so clones, with roughly 13% observed a single time. Sequencing input: naive CD4+ T cells from blood. The receptor source for this set is a man aged 25 to 40 with type 1 diabetes.

This clone was observed a handful of times. The J gene is TRBJ2-5, the V gene TRBV29-1; 7 bases map to TRBD1. The junction had 5 bases not matched to a gene; V was cut back by 6 bases and J by 4 bases. CDR1 is SQVTM, CDR2 ANQGSEA, per germline. CDR3 length: 12 residues. CDR3 residues: CSVLTGLETQYF. Written as DNA, the CDR3 is TGCAGCGTCTTGACAGGGCTAGAGACCCAGTACTTC.

The J gene is TRBJ2-7, the V gene TRBV6-5, with TRBD2 matching 11 bases. J was trimmed by 3 bases and V by 2 bases; bases with no gene match: 6. CDR3 length equals 16 residues. Germline values: CDR1 MNHEY, CDR2 SVGAGI. CDR3 coding DNA: TGTGCCAGCAGTTACCCCGGGACTAGCGGATTCTACGAGCAGTACTTC. As protein: CASSYPGTSGFYEQYF.

The chain couples TRBV30 to TRBJ1-2; the D is unclear. The CDR3 loop spans 13 amino acids. Per the germline V gene, CDR1 is GTSNPN and CDR2 is SVGIG (reference sequence). V was trimmed by 5 bases and J by 9 bases, leaving 19 bases between them. The CDR3 region is CAWESRLVQSYTF. The CDR3, as DNA: TGTGCCTGGGAGAGCCGGCTAGTCCAGAGCTACACCTTC.

Only a few counts were recorded for this clone. The V and J genes are TRBV2 and TRBJ2-3; possibly TRBD1 for D (5 bases). This CDR3 is built from 13 residues. Trimming stripped 3 bases from V and 5 bases from J, with 9 bases between. Looked up from germline, CDR1 is SNHLY and CDR2 is FYNNEI. The CDR3 nucleotides are TGTGCCAGCAGTGACAGGGATCGAGATACGCAGTATTTT. Amino acid sequence: CASSDRDRDTQYF.

Only a few counts were recorded for this clone. The gene calls are TRBV30 and TRBJ1-2; D uncertain. The length of the CDR3 is 11 residues. V was clipped by 2 bases and J by 12 bases, with 13 bases between them. Germline CDR1 reads GTSNPN; CDR2 reads SVGIG (reference sequence). CDR3 coding DNA: TGTGCCTGGAGTCCGACTGAGGTCCACACCTTC. It yields the protein CAWSPTEVHTF.

The V call is TRBV28, the J call TRBJ1-1, with TRBD1 matching over 8 bases. The CDR3 covers 16 residues. V lost 5 bases and J lost 5; bases outside the gene matches: 13. Germline V gene lookup returns CDR1 MDHEN and CDR2 SYDVKM. This chain's CDR3 is CASSLPRGPVGTEAFF. CDR3 DNA sequence: TGTGCCAGCAGTCTCCCCAGGGGGCCCGTCGGAACTGAAGCTTTCTTT.

The V and J genes are TRBV4-3 and TRBJ2-1, with 9 bases lining up with TRBD2. Trimming removed 0 bases from V and 7 bases from J; junction bases left unmatched: 7. The CDR3 totals 16 residues. Germline CDR1 reads LGHNA; CDR2 reads YSLEER. This chain's CDR3 is CASSQDIGTSGNEQFF. The CDR3 DNA follows: TGCGCCAGCAGCCAAGATATCGGTACTAGCGGGAATGAGCAGTTCTTC.

This clone was picked up a small number of times. The chain recombines TRBV27 with TRBJ2-7; D is perhaps TRBD1 (6 bases). Germline V lookup: CDR1 MNHEY, CDR2 SMNVEV (reference sequence). The CDR3 consists of 14 residues. V was shortened by 7 bases and J by 4 bases, with 17 bases between the two germline ends. DNA of the CDR3: TGTGCCAGCAAAAGGGGGAACGCCAGGTACGAGCAGTACTTC. Translated, it gives CASKRGNARYEQYF.

The gene calls are TRBV28 and TRBJ1-1; D is unclear. The CDR3 runs to 11 residues. Trimming stripped 5 bases from V and 3 bases from J, with 4 bases between. Germline assignment: CDR1 MDHEN and CDR2 SYDVKM. In DNA, the CDR3 is TGTGCCAGCAGTACAGACACTGAAGCTTTCTTT. Its protein product is CASSTDTEAFF.

V is TRBV7-2 and J is TRBJ1-3; D is unresolved. This CDR3 region has 14 residues. The germline V gene has CDR1 SGHTA and CDR2 FQGNSA. The V and J ends lost 5 bases and 8 bases respectively, with 16 bases between them. CDR3 bases: TGTGCCAGCAGCCTCGGAGGAGCCGTCGACACCATATATTTT. It specifies CASSLGGAVDTIYF.

This clone appeared a few times. The genes are TRBV7-2 and TRBJ1-2, with 12 bases matching TRBD1. Germline loops: CDR1 SGHTA, CDR2 FQGNSA. Germline trimming cut 2 bases from V and 4 bases from J; bases unmatched to any gene: 8. The CDR3 runs to 17 residues. The CDR3 here is CASSLSGTGGAVYGYTF. For the CDR3, the DNA is TGTGCCAGCAGCTTATCCGGGACAGGGGGCGCGGTCTATGGCTACACCTTC.

V is TRBV4-1 and J is TRBJ1-5; D is unclear. The CDR3 is 14 amino acids. Trimming cost V 5 bases and J 7 bases, with 15 bases left between them. Germline V gives CDR1 MGHRA, CDR2 YSYEKL. CDR3 residues: CASSSVGGGQPQHF. The CDR3 region has the DNA TGCGCCAGCAGCTCCGTTGGCGGCGGACAGCCCCAGCATTTT.

The J gene is TRBJ2-2, the V gene TRBV7-2; D might be TRBD1 (7 bases). The ends were cut back, 8 bases at V and 4 bases at J, with 17 bases in the middle. This CDR3 region has 15 residues. Germline assignment: CDR1 SGHTA and CDR2 FQGNSA. The CDR3 protein is CASGQGGAGTGELFF. The DNA of the CDR3 is TGTGCCAGCGGCCAGGGGGGAGCAGGCACCGGGGAGCTGTTTTTT.

This clone has just a few counts. V usage is TRBV6-1 and J usage is TRBJ2-5; D is perhaps TRBD2 (6 bases). Germline V gene lookup returns CDR1 MNHNS and CDR2 SASEGT. The CDR3 sequence is 14 residues long. Trimming stripped 8 bases from V and 1 base from J, with 14 bases between. The CDR3 DNA reads as TGTGCCAGCCGTGTGGAGCGGGCCCAAGAGACCCAGTACTTC. Encoded protein: CASRVERAQETQYF.